The 9 T cell receptor beta chains reported below all come from one sample, sequenced in a study of T-cell reconstitution after alpha-beta-depleted transplantation in children. TCRbeta library preparation incorporated unique molecular identifiers. TCRdb ran MiXCR on the PCR reads and lists one entry per CDR3 protein. The data show around 490,000 distinct CDR3 sequences, over 10% seen once. Sequenced material: PBMCs, mostly from graft donor cells, taken 180 days after TCRalphabeta/CD19-depleted stem cell transplant. All receptors come from a female patient aged 2 to 10 who had a stem cell transplant for aplastic anemia, so the T cells may come from the graft donor.

The V call is TRBV20-1, the J call TRBJ1-2, with 12 bases lining up with TRBD1. Per the germline V gene, CDR1 is DFQATT and CDR2 is SNEGSKA (reference sequence). CDR3 length: 15 amino acids. The V and J ends lost 5 bases and 4 bases, in that order; junction bases with no gene match: 8. In nucleotides, the CDR3 is TGCAGTGCTGGGGACAGGGGGCGCCAGGGCTATGGCTACACCTTC. Translating it yields CSAGDRGRQGYGYTF.

In this sample, this clonotype turned up once. This chain uses TRBV7-6 with TRBJ2-7, with D perhaps matching TRBD1 or TRBD2 (7 bases each). CDR3 length equals 16 residues. In germline, CDR1 is SGHVS, CDR2 FNYEAQ. V lost 0 bases and J 4 bases, leaving 16 bases between the germline ends. The CDR3 region is CASSLAGGDSLYEQYV. The CDR3 DNA reads as TGTGCCAGCAGCTTAGCGGGAGGGGACAGCCTATACGAGCAGTACGTC.

This clonotype was observed at least ten times. This chain uses TRBV12-3 or TRBV12-4 with TRBJ2-2; 7 bases are a match to TRBD1. V gave up 6 bases and J gave up 5 bases; unmatched junction bases: 15. The CDR3 extends over 17 amino acids. The CDR3 bases are TGTGCCAGCAGGTTGAGGGCCCCGACAGGGAAGACCGGGGAGCTGTTTTTT. Encoded protein: CASRLRAPTGKTGELFF.

This clonotype was counted between two and nine times. This rearrangement joins TRBV7-8 to TRBJ2-7, with TRBD2 identical over 12 bases. CDR1 is SGHVS, CDR2 FQNEAQ, per germline. Trimming at V came to 5 bases and at J to 5 bases, leaving 7 bases not matched to a gene. CDR3 length: 15 amino acids. The CDR3 DNA sequence: TGTGCCAGCAGCCCCCTAGCGGGAGGGCCCCACGAGCAGTACTTC. Amino acid sequence: CASSPLAGGPHEQYF.

This clonotype was recorded at least ten times. V is TRBV28 and J is TRBJ2-7; 7 nucleotides line up with TRBD2. Trimming took 9 bases from V and 7 from J; bases not matched to a gene: 9. This CDR3 comprises 12 residues. The V gene's germline CDR1 is MDHEN and CDR2 SYDVKM. The CDR3 is CASLGGGGEQYF. The CDR3 DNA follows: TGTGCCAGTTTAGGCGGCGGGGGTGAGCAGTACTTC. Drawing the rest from reference TRBV28 and TRBJ2-7, the complete variable domain is DVKVTQSSRYLVKRTGEKVFLECVQDMDHENMFWYRQDPGLGLRLIYFSYDVKMKEKGDIPEGYSVSREKKERFSLILESASTNQTSMYLCASLGGGGEQYFGPGTRLTVT.

The V call is TRBV10-2, the J call TRBJ2-7; 11 positions agree with TRBD2. V lost 3 bases to trimming and J lost 6 bases; unmatched junction nucleotides: 4. This CDR3 has 14 amino acids. Germline V gives CDR1 WSHSY, CDR2 SAAADI. The CDR3 spells CASSERLAGGEQYV. The CDR3 DNA reads as TGCGCCAGCAGTGAAAGGCTAGCGGGAGGCGAGCAGTACGTC.

J is TRBJ2-3 and V is TRBV5-1; possible D gene TRBD2, 5 bases. Trimming took 5 bases from V and 5 from J, leaving 15 bases between them. The CDR3 consists of 14 residues. Per germline, CDR1 SGHRS and CDR2 YFSETQ. The CDR3 DNA follows: TGCGCCAGCAGACCTTCGCCGGGGTTAGATACGCAGTATTTT. Amino acids: CASRPSPGLDTQYF.

The chain couples TRBV7-8 to TRBJ2-7; 11 bases match TRBD2. Per the germline V gene, CDR1 is SGHVS and CDR2 is FQNEAQ. CDR3 length: 18 amino acids. Losses at the gene ends were 5 bases for V and 0 bases for J; bases not matched to a gene: 12. Here the CDR3 reads CASSQRLAGSQSSYEQYF. CDR3 nucleotide sequence: TGTGCCAGCAGCCAGAGACTAGCGGGATCTCAATCCTCCTACGAGCAGTACTTC.

The genes are TRBV7-8 and TRBJ2-1; D possibly corresponds to TRBD2 (6 bases). CDR1 is SGHVS, CDR2 FQNEAQ, per germline. The V and J ends lost 4 bases and 6 bases respectively, with 19 bases between them. The length of the CDR3 is 16 residues. The chain's CDR3 is CASSSFYRERGNEQFF. DNA of the CDR3: TGTGCCAGCAGCTCCTTCTACCGGGAGAGGGGCAATGAGCAGTTCTTC.